The next 11 T cell receptor beta chains were all read from a single sample in a study of T cell repertoires in cytomegalovirus infection. These TCRs are of unknown antigen specificity. From the reads, TCRdb called clonotypes with MiXCR, one entry per CDR3 protein. The table lists about 770,000 distinct CDR3 sequences, approximately 32% of them singletons. The material was cultured CD8+ T cells from PBMCs, obtained from culture after CMV antigen stimulation. Every receptor here comes from a human donor in good health (CMV status not recorded). Some clones in this sample may be carry-over from other donors' samples.

The chain has TRBV27 and TRBJ1-4; tentative D call: TRBD1 (5 bases). Germline CDR1 is MNHEY and CDR2 is SMNVEV (reference sequence). Trimming left V 4 bases short and J 7 bases short, with 19 bases between. The CDR3 contains 16 residues. The CDR3 bases are TGTGCCAGCAGTTCTGGGGCGGCCTTACTAGGTGAAAAACTGTTTTTT. It codes for CASSSGAALLGEKLFF.

V usage is TRBV7-6 and J usage is TRBJ2-5; TRBD2 aligns across 8 bases. The CDR3 extends over 16 amino acids. J was trimmed by 1 base and V by 5 bases; bases with no gene match: 9. Germline-derived CDR1 and CDR2 are SGHVS and FNYEAQ. CDR3 amino acids: CASSPRTAGAQETQYF. The CDR3, as DNA: TGTGCCAGCAGCCCCCGTACAGCGGGGGCCCAAGAGACCCAGTACTTC.

The genes are TRBV20-1 and TRBJ2-4; D gene uncertain. V was clipped by 6 bases and J by 9 bases, with 18 bases between them. Per germline, CDR1 DFQATT and CDR2 SNEGSKA (reference sequence). CDR3 length: 13 amino acids. CDR3 sequence reads: CSAPGSVYGIQYF. CDR3 bases: TGCAGTGCCCCTGGGTCAGTGTACGGCATTCAGTACTTC.

CDR3 in DNA: TGTGCCAGCAGTTTAAAGGGGACCACCACCTACAATGAGCAGTTCTTC. Translation: CASSLKGTTTYNEQFF. V and J are TRBV28 and TRBJ2-1; D possibly matches TRBD1 or TRBD2 (5 bases each). V lost 2 bases and J 2 bases, leaving 13 bases between the germline ends. Germline-derived CDR1 and CDR2 are MDHEN and SYDVKM. The CDR3 is 16 residues long.

The V call is TRBV5-1, the J call TRBJ2-7, with 9 positions matching TRBD1. This CDR3 is built from 15 residues. Germline lookup yields CDR1 SGHRS and CDR2 YFSETQ. The ends lost 4 bases at V and 3 bases at J; junction bases unmatched: 8. CDR3 residues: CASSNGQGRGYEQYF. The CDR3 DNA sequence: TGCGCCAGCAGCAACGGACAGGGGAGAGGCTACGAGCAGTACTTC.

V usage is TRBV6-1 and J usage is TRBJ2-7, with 10 bases that match TRBD1. The CDR3 contains 14 residues. Germline trimming cut 8 bases from V and 0 bases from J; bases unmatched to any gene: 4. Germline-derived CDR1 and CDR2 are MNHNS and SASEGT. DNA of the CDR3: TGTGCCAGCCCGGGACAGGGGTTCTCCTACGAGCAGTACTTC. Translated, it gives CASPGQGFSYEQYF.

J is TRBJ1-3 and V is TRBV3-1; D unclear. In germline, CDR1 is LGHDT, CDR2 YNNKEL (reference sequence). The CDR3 totals 14 residues. V lost 3 bases, J lost 1 base, and 7 bases lay in between. The CDR3 region has the DNA TGTGCCAGCAGCCATTCTTTATCTGGAAACACCATATATTTT. It specifies CASSHSLSGNTIYF.

The rearrangement joins TRBV7-6 to TRBJ2-4, with 8 nucleotides matching TRBD1. The ends lost 5 bases at V and 1 base at J; junction bases unmatched: 4. The germline CDR1 and CDR2 sequences are SGHVS and FNYEAQ. This CDR3 comprises 15 residues. The CDR3 DNA sequence: TGTGCCAGCAGCCTTCACAGGGGGGCCAAAAACATTCAGTACTTC. Its translation: CASSLHRGAKNIQYF.

The sample holds a few counts of this clonotype. This sequence joins TRBV27 and TRBJ2-5; maybe TRBD1 (5 bases). The CDR3 length is 14 residues. V was clipped by 2 bases and J by 6 bases, with 13 bases between them. Germline CDR1 reads MNHEY; CDR2 reads SMNVEV (reference sequence). The CDR3 protein is CASSLVGAVKTQYF. The CDR3 DNA reads TGTGCCAGCAGTTTAGTTGGGGCAGTAAAGACCCAGTACTTC.

The chain links TRBV9 to TRBJ2-5; unclear D gene. This CDR3 is built from 12 residues. With 3 bases removed from V and 4 bases from J, the gap between germline ends came to 7 bases. CDR1 is SGDLS, CDR2 YYNGEE, per germline. As DNA, the CDR3 is TGTGCCAGCAGCGGGATTTTAGAGACCCAGTACTTC. This sequence encodes CASSGILETQYF.

V gene TRBV18 combines with J gene TRBJ2-7; TRBD1 matches 9 bases. Trimming removed 4 bases from V and 2 bases from J; junction bases left unmatched: 6. Germline assignment: CDR1 KGHSH and CDR2 LQKENI. The CDR3 runs to 15 residues. CDR3 nucleotide sequence: TGTGCCAGCTCACTTCCCGGGACAGGGACCTACGAGCAGTACTTC. Translation gives CASSLPGTGTYEQYF. The whole variable domain, remainder taken from reference TRBV18 and TRBJ2-7, is NAGVMQNPRHLVRRRGQEARLRCSPMKGHSHVYWYRQLPEEGLKFMVYLQKENIIDESGMPKERFSAEFPKEGPSILRIQQVVRGDSAAYFCASSLPGTGTYEQYFGPGTRLTVT.